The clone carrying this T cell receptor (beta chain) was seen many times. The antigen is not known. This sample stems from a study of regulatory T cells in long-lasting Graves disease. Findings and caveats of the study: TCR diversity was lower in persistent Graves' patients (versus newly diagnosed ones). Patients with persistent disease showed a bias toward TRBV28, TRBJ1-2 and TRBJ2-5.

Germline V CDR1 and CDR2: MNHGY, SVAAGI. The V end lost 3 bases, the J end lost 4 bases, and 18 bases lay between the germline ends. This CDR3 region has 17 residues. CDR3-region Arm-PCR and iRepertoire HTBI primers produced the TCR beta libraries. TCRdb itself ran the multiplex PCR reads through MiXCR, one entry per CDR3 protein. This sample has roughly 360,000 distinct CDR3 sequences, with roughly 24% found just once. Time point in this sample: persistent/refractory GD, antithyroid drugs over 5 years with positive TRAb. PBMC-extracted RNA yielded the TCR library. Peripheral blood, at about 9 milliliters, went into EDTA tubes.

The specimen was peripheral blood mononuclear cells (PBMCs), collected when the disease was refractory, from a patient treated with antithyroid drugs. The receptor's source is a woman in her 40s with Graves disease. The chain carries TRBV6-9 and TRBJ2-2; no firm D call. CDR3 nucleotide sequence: TGTGCCAGCAGTTACCAACCGGGCCTCCGCCTCACCGGGGAGCTGTTTTTT. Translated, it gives CASSYQPGLRLTGELFF.